This TCR beta chain was observed in a study of T-cell reconstitution after alpha-beta-depleted transplantation in children. Study-level results: Newly produced T cells mostly accounted for T-cell counts and diversity one year post-transplant. There were reportedly several hundred expanded graft clones from which alpha-beta T cells came about two months after transplant. Diversity of TCRbeta at day 60 was high in some patients, arising from surviving recipient T cells and thymic progenitors.

Unique molecular identifiers were incorporated into the prepared TCRbeta library. TCRdb analysed the PCR reads with MiXCR anew, one entry per CDR3 protein. Counted here are about a million distinct CDR3 sequences, about 26% occurring once; the ten biggest clones make up about 28%. Worth noting for this clonotype: Its antigen is not identified.

The sample was PBMCs, mostly from graft donor cells, taken 360 days after TCRalphabeta/CD19-depleted stem cell transplant. The receptor comes from a boy younger than two who had a stem cell transplant for SCID, so the T cells may come from the graft donor.

For the CDR3, the DNA is TGTGCCAGCAGCATGGGCCTACACAGGACCCGCAATGAGCAGTTCTTC. Amino acids: CASSMGLHRTRNEQFF. The V call is TRBV11-3, the J call TRBJ2-1; perhaps TRBD1 as D (5 bases). This CDR3 is built from 16 residues. Germline assignment: CDR1 SGHNT and CDR2 YENEEA. The ends were cut back, 5 bases at V and 6 bases at J, with 20 bases in the middle.